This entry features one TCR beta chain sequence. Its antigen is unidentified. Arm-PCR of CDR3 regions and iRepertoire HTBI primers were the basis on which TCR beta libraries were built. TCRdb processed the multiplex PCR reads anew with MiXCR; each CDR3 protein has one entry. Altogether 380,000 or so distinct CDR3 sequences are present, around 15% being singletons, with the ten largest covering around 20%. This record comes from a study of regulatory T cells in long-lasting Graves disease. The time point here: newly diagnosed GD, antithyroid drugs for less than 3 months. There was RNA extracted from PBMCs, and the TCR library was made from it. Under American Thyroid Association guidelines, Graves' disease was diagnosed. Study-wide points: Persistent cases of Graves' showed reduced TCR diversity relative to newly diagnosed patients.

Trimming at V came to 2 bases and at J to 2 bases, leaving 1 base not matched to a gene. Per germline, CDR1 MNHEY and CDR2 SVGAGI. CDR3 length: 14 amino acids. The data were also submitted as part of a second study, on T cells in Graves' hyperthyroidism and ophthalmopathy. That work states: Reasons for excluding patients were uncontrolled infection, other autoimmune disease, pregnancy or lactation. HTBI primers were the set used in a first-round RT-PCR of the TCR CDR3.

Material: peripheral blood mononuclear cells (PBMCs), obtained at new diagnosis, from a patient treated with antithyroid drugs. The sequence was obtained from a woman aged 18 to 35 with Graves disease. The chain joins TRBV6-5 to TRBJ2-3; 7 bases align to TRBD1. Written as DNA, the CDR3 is TGTGCCAGCAGTTACGGACAGGTCACAGATACGCAGTATTTT. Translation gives CASSYGQVTDTQYF.